The 27 T cell receptor beta chains given below trace back to one sample, sequenced in a study of T-cell memory formation after mild COVID-19. TCRdb analysed the 5' RACE reads with MiXCR anew, one entry per CDR3 protein. Of 210,000 or so distinct CDR3 sequences listed, around 18% are singletons. Sequencing was carried out using PBMCs or a T cell subset sorted from them (not recorded which). All receptors derive from an adult woman who had mild COVID-19 (a few samples of this study predate the infection). Cell type and time point are not known.

The table lists this clonotype with a count of one. The chain uses TRBV9 and TRBJ2-7, with 7 bases aligning to TRBD2. The CDR3 extends over 16 amino acids. The germline V gene has CDR1 SGDLS and CDR2 YYNGEE. The V gene end was trimmed by 4 bases and the J gene end by 6 bases; junction bases not matched to a gene: 16. CDR3: CASSSPGEGRYAEQYF. The CDR3 nucleotides read TGTGCCAGCAGCTCTCCTGGGGAGGGGAGGTACGCCGAGCAGTACTTC.

This clonotype was observed a few times. The genes are TRBV7-2 and TRBJ1-5, with 7 positions matching TRBD1. CDR1 is SGHTA and CDR2 is FQGNSA in the germline V gene. The CDR3 spans 15 residues. After removal of 3 bases from V and 11 bases from J, the junction contained 13 bases not matched to a gene. Here the CDR3 DNA reads TGTGCCAGCAGCTTTGGCCAGGGGGGCCGGGGTGCCCAGCATTTT. Translated, it gives CASSFGQGGRGAQHF.

This clonotype turned up a few times. This rearrangement joins TRBV28 to TRBJ1-4; D gene ambiguous. This CDR3 region has 13 residues. CDR1 and CDR2 from the germline V gene are MDHEN and SYDVKM. Deletions cut 2 bases from V and 10 bases from J, with 11 bases between. The CDR3 nucleotides are TGTGCCAGCAGTTTACGAGGATTTGGAAAACTGTTTTTT. It yields the protein CASSLRGFGKLFF.

The chain employs TRBV5-8 and TRBJ1-6; weak D call: TRBD1 (6 bases). Germline CDR1 is SGHTS and CDR2 is YDEGEE. V gave up 4 bases and J gave up 5 bases, with 13 bases separating them. The CDR3 length is 15 residues. This CDR3 reads CASSGGRGDNSPLHF. The CDR3, as DNA: TGTGCCAGCAGCGGCGGCAGGGGCGATAATTCACCCCTCCACTTT.

This clonotype was found a few times. The rearrangement joins TRBV12-3 or TRBV12-4 to TRBJ1-2; tentative D call: TRBD1 (5 bases). The CDR3 spans 13 residues. V was cut by 0 bases and J by 7 bases, with 9 bases left in between. The CDR3 sequence is CASSLAYGGGYTF. The CDR3 nucleotides are TGTGCCAGCAGTTTAGCATACGGGGGTGGCTACACCTTC.

There are a few counts of this clonotype. The J gene is TRBJ2-7, the V gene TRBV9; weak D call: TRBD1 (5 bases). Trimming shortened V by 0 bases and J by 3 bases, and 10 bases separated the two germline ends. The CDR3 has 14 residues. Per the germline V gene, CDR1 is SGDLS and CDR2 is YYNGEE. CDR3: CASSVAPGNYEQYF. The CDR3 DNA reads TGTGCCAGCAGCGTAGCCCCAGGGAACTACGAGCAGTACTTC.

This chain joins TRBV5-1 and TRBJ2-3; D remains ambiguous. The germline gives CDR1 SGHRS, CDR2 YFSETQ. This CDR3 has 14 residues. V lost 4 bases, J lost 1 base, and 10 bases lay in between. Here the CDR3 reads CASSRLVGTDTQYF. CDR3 bases: TGCGCCAGCAGCCGCTTGGTGGGCACAGATACGCAGTATTTT.

This clonotype was observed a few times. The V call is TRBV20-1, the J call TRBJ2-7; D may correspond to TRBD1 or TRBD2 (5 bases each). The CDR3 totals 13 residues. Per germline, CDR1 DFQATT and CDR2 SNEGSKA (reference sequence). Trimming stripped 1 base from V and 5 bases from J, with 12 bases between. This CDR3 is CSARGRVGNEQYF. CDR3 coding DNA: TGCAGTGCTAGAGGCAGGGTCGGGAACGAGCAGTACTTC.

The chain has TRBV7-2 and TRBJ2-1, with D perhaps matching TRBD2 (5 bases). CDR3 length equals 15 residues. Germline CDR1 reads SGHTA; CDR2 reads FQGNSA. Trimming stripped 5 bases from V and 5 bases from J, with 16 bases between. The CDR3 region has the DNA TGTGCCAGCAGCACGACCGGGAACCTCAACAATGAGCAGTTCTTC. Translating gives CASSTTGNLNNEQFF.

The table lists this clonotype with a few counts. The chain recombines TRBV7-9 with TRBJ1-3; D may be TRBD1 (5 bases). Trimming stripped 5 bases from V and 1 base from J, with 9 bases between. The CDR3 sequence is 14 residues long. The germline gives CDR1 SEHNR, CDR2 FQNEAQ (reference sequence). CDR3 amino acids: CASSRGDSGNTIYF. The CDR3 DNA follows: TGTGCCAGCAGCCGAGGGGATTCTGGAAACACCATATATTTT.

The chain carries TRBV27 and TRBJ1-2; D is ambiguous. In germline, CDR1 is MNHEY, CDR2 SMNVEV (reference sequence). This CDR3 spans 15 amino acids. Trimming shortened V by 4 bases and J by 5 bases, and 17 bases separated the two germline ends. CDR3 amino acids: CASSSLDRRTYGYTF. The CDR3 bases are TGTGCCAGCAGTTCCCTTGACCGAAGAACTTATGGCTACACCTTC.

The genes are TRBV3-1 and TRBJ2-5; 8 bases are shared with TRBD2. With 0 bases clipped from V and 5 bases from J, the junction kept 2 bases outside the gene matches. The CDR3 sequence is 14 residues long. Germline assignment: CDR1 LGHDT and CDR2 YNNKEL (reference sequence). CDR3 amino acids: CASSQEAGAETQYF. CDR3 sequence (DNA): TGTGCCAGCAGCCAAGAAGCGGGAGCTGAGACCCAGTACTTC.

There are a few counts of this clonotype. The rearrangement joins TRBV6-5 to TRBJ2-7; D gene ambiguous. This CDR3 has 15 amino acids. The ends were cut back, 5 bases at V and 7 bases at J, with 21 bases in the middle. The germline gives CDR1 MNHEY, CDR2 SVGAGI. The CDR3 reads CASSPTDGPPGEQYF. CDR3 sequence (DNA): TGTGCCAGCAGTCCCACGGACGGGCCCCCTGGAGAGCAGTACTTC.

The table lists this clonotype with a few counts. The rearrangement uses TRBV12-3 or TRBV12-4 and TRBJ2-5, with D tentatively TRBD1 (5 bases). The V end lost 5 bases, the J end lost 6 bases, and 10 bases lay between the germline ends. This CDR3 contains 12 residues. The DNA for the CDR3 is TGTGCCAGCAGTCCAGGGTTGAAGACCCAGTACTTC. This codes for CASSPGLKTQYF.

The gene calls are TRBV2 and TRBJ2-1, with D perhaps matching TRBD2 (6 bases). The CDR3 sequence is 16 residues long. V lost 5 bases, J lost 8 bases, and 22 bases lay in between. Per the germline V gene, CDR1 is SNHLY and CDR2 is FYNNEI. CDR3 DNA sequence: TGTGCCAGCAGTAAACCGAGGATGGGACTGGACGATGAGCAGTTCTTC. This encodes CASSKPRMGLDDEQFF.

This clonotype was counted many times. The chain carries TRBV10-3 and TRBJ1-2; TRBD1 might be the D (5 bases). Per the germline V gene, CDR1 is ENHRY and CDR2 is SYGVKD. Trimming removed 4 bases at V and 2 bases at J, with 14 bases between. The CDR3 runs 15 residues. CDR3 nucleotides: TGTGCCATCAGTGGGGGCGAATACCAAAACTATGGCTACACCTTC. Protein product: CAISGGEYQNYGYTF.

This clonotype has just one count. The chain recombines TRBV7-2 with TRBJ2-1; D is unclear. The V gene lost 3 bases and the J gene lost 10 bases, with 10 bases spanning the gap. CDR1 and CDR2 from the germline V gene are SGHTA and FQGNSA. This CDR3 is 12 amino acids long. The CDR3 sequence: CASSLTSWEQFF. For the CDR3, the DNA is TGTGCCAGCAGCTTGACCAGCTGGGAGCAGTTCTTC.

The chain couples TRBV12-3 or TRBV12-4 to TRBJ2-7, with D possibly TRBD2 on 5 matching bases. The CDR3 extends over 13 amino acids. V was trimmed by 5 bases and J by 2 bases, leaving 10 bases between them. The CDR3 DNA reads TGTGCCAGCAGTAGCGGACCCACCTACGAGCAGTACTTC. Translation: CASSSGPTYEQYF.

CDR3 amino acids: CASSRGGTAHSYEQYF. The CDR3 region has the DNA TGTGCCAGCAGCCGAGGGGGGACCGCGCACTCCTACGAGCAGTACTTC. This chain connects TRBV27 to TRBJ2-7; D is perhaps TRBD1 or TRBD2 (6 bases each). V gave up 6 bases and J gave up 0 bases, with 18 bases separating them. CDR3 length: 16 amino acids. CDR1 is MNHEY and CDR2 is SMNVEV in the germline V gene (reference sequence).

On this clonotype: An end of the junction differs from the germline gene, which may be a read error. The chain links TRBV29-1 to TRBJ2-7; D possibly corresponds to TRBD1 (6 bases). This CDR3 comprises 14 residues. The germline V gene encodes CDR1 SQVTM and CDR2 ANQGSEA. The CDR3 sequence is CSAGTGHGTYEQYF. CDR3 coding DNA: TGCAGCGCTGGAACGGGACATGGCACCTACGAGCAGTACTTT.

This clonotype occurred a few times. The V and J genes are TRBV12-3 or TRBV12-4 and TRBJ2-1, with D uncertain. The CDR3 is made up of 15 amino acids. V was cut by 3 bases and J by 7 bases, with 16 bases left in between. The CDR3 here is CASSLRPRVGNEQFF. The DNA of the CDR3 is TGTGCCAGCAGTTTGAGGCCAAGGGTGGGGAATGAGCAGTTCTTC.

The chain joins TRBV25-1 to TRBJ2-3; 7 bases are a match to TRBD2. Germline CDR1 and CDR2: MGHDK and SYGVNS. The CDR3 has 15 residues. V lost 5 bases and J lost 0; bases outside the gene matches: 5. CDR3 nucleotides: TGTGCCAGCAGTAAACTAGCGACCAGCACAGATACGCAGTATTTT. Encoded protein: CASSKLATSTDTQYF.

This chain links TRBV6-2 or TRBV6-3 with TRBJ2-1; 7 bases line up with TRBD2. The V gene end was trimmed by 6 bases and the J gene end by 6 bases; junction bases not matched to a gene: 11. The CDR3 extends over 15 amino acids. Germline loops: CDR1 MNHEY, CDR2 SVGEGT. CDR3 nucleotide sequence: TGTGCCAGCAGAGGAGCGGGATTCGCCTCCAATGAGCAGTTCTTC. Translated, it gives CASRGAGFASNEQFF.

This clonotype was seen a few times. V gene TRBV5-1 combines with J gene TRBJ1-5; TRBD1 is a possible D gene (5 bases). The CDR3 consists of 17 residues. Trimming removed 0 bases from V and 1 base from J, with 14 bases in between. Looked up from germline, CDR1 is SGHRS and CDR2 is YFSETQ. The CDR3 bases are TGCGCCAGCAGCTTGGTACCACCTGGGGCAAGCAATCAGCCCCAGCATTTT. Amino acid sequence: CASSLVPPGASNQPQHF.

The table lists this clonotype with a few counts. The chain carries TRBV3-1 and TRBJ1-2; D gene ambiguous. The CDR3 loop spans 12 amino acids. In germline, CDR1 is LGHDT, CDR2 YNNKEL (reference sequence). Trimming stripped 1 base from V and 4 bases from J, with 4 bases between. The CDR3 bases are TGTGCCAGCAGCCAAGTGACCTATGGCTACACCTTC. This translates into CASSQVTYGYTF.

This clonotype was observed a handful of times. The chain carries TRBV9 and TRBJ2-5; TRBD2 agrees at 11 bases. Germline trimming cut 1 base from V and 2 bases from J; bases unmatched to any gene: 7. CDR1 is SGDLS and CDR2 is YYNGEE in the germline V gene. This CDR3 contains 17 residues. As DNA, the CDR3 is TGTGCCAGCAGCGTATACGGACTAGCGGGTGATCAAGAGACCCAGTACTTC. It translates to CASSVYGLAGDQETQYF.

This clonotype has more than one count but fewer than ten. J is TRBJ2-7 and V is TRBV29-1, with no clear D. The CDR3 covers 12 residues. The V gene's germline CDR1 is SQVTM and CDR2 ANQGSEA. V lost 1 base, J lost 2 bases, and 6 bases lay in between. The CDR3 nucleotides read TGCAGCGTTGAAGGCGAGGCCTACGAGCAGTACTTC. Translated, it gives CSVEGEAYEQYF.